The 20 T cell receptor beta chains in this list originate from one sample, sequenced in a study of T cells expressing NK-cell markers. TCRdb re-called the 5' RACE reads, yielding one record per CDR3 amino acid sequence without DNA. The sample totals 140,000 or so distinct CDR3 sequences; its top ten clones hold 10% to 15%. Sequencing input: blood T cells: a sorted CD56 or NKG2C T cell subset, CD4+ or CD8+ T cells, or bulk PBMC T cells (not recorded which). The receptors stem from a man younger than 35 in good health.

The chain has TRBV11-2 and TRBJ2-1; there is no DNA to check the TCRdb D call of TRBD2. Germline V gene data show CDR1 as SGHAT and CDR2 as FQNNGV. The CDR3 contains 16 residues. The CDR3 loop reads CASSLGIPSGYNEQFF.

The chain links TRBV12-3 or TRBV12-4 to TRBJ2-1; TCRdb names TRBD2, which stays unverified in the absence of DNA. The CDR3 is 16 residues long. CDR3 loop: CASSLSSGGSYNEQFF.

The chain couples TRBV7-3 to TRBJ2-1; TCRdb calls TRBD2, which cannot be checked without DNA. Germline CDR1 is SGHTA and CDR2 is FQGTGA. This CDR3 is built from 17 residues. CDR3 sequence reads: CASSLGLAGGPLNEQFF.

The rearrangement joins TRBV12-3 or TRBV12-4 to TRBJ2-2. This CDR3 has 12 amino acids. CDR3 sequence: CASVWPTGELFF.

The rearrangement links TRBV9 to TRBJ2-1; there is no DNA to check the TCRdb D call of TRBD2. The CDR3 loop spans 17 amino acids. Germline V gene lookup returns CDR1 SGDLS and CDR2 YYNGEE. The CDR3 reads CASSPITGTSVDNEQFF. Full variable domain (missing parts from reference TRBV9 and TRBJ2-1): DSGVTQTPKHLITATGQRVTLRCSPRSGDLSVYWYQQSLDQGLQFLIQYYNGEERAKGNILERFSAQQFPDLHSELNLSSLELGDSALYFCASSPITGTSVDNEQFFGPGTRLTVL.

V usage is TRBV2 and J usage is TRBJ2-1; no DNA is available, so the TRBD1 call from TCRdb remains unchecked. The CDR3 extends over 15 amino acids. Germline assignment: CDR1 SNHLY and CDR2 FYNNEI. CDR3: CASSEWGSGFNEQFF.

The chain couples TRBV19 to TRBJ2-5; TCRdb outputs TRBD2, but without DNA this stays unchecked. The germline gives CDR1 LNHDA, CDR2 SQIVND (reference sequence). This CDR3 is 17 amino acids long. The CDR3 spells CASSTNKRLDIGETQYF. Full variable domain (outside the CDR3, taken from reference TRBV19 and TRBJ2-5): DGGITQSPKYLFRKEGQNVTLSCEQNLNHDAMYWYRQDPGQGLRLIYYSQIVNDFQKGDIAEGYSVSREKKESFPLTVTSAQKNPTAFYLCASSTNKRLDIGETQYFGPGTRLLVL.

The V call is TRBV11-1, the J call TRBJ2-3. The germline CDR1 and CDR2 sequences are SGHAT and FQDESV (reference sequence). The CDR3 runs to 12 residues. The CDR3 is CASSLEADTQYF.

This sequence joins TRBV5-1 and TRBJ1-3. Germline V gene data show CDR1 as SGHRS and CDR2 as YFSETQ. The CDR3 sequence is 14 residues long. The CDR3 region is CASSWDSGGNTIYF.

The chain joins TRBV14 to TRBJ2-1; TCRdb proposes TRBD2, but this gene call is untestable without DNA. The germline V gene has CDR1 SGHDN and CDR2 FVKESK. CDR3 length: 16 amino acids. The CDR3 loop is CASSTRTSVHYNEQFF. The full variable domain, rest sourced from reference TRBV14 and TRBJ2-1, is EAGVTQFPSHSVIEKGQTVTLRCDPISGHDNLYWYRRVMGKEIKFLLHFVKESKQDESGMPNNRFLAERTGGTYSTLKVQPAELEDSGVYFCASSTRTSVHYNEQFFGPGTRLTVL.

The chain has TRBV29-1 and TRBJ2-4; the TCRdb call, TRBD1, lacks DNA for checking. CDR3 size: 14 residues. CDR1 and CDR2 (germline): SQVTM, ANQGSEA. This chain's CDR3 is CSVVRGDALYIQYF.

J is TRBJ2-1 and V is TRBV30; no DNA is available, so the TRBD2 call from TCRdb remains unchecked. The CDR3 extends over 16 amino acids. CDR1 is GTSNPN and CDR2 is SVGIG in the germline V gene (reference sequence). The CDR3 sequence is CAWSLETSGTWNEQFF. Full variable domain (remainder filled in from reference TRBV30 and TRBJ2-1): SQTIHQWPATLVQPVGSPLSLECTVEGTSNPNLYWYRQAAGRGLQLLFYSVGIGQISSEVPQNLSASRPQDRQFILSSKKLLLSDSGFYLCAWSLETSGTWNEQFFGPGTRLTVL.

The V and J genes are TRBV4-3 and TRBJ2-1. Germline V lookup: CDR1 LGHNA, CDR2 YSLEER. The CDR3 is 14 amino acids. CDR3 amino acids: CASSPKGRDDEQFF.

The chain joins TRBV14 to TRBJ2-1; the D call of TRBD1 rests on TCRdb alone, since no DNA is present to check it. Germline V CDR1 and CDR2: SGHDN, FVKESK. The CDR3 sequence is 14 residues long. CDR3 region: CATSSGTANNEQFF.

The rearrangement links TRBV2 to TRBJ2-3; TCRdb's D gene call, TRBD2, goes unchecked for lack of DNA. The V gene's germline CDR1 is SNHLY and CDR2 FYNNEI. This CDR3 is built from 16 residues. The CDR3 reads CASSEVSSAQTDTQYF.

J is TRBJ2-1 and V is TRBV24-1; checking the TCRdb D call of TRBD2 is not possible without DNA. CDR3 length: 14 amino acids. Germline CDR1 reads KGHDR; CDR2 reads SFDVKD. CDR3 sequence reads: CATSREGPYNEQFF.

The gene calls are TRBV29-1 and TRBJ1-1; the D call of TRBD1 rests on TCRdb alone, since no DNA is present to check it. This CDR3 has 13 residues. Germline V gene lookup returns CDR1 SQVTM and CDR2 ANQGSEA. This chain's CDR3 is CSVQIPGHPEAFF.

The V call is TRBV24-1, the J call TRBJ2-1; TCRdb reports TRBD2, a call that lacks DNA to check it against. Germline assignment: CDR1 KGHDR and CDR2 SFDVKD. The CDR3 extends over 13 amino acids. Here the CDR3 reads CATTAGTYNEQFF.

This CDR3 reads CASSGGATSGGQETQYF. The chain combines TRBV2 with TRBJ2-5; checking the TCRdb D call of TRBD2 is not possible without DNA. Germline V gene sequence: CDR1 SNHLY, CDR2 FYNNEI. This CDR3 region has 17 residues. The full variable domain, its missing parts supplied by reference TRBV2 and TRBJ2-5, is EPEVTQTPSHQVTQMGQEVILRCVPISNHLYFYWYRQILGQKVEFLVSFYNNEISEKSEIFDDQFSVERPDGSNFTLKIRSTKLEDSAMYFCASSGGATSGGQETQYFGPGTRLLVL.

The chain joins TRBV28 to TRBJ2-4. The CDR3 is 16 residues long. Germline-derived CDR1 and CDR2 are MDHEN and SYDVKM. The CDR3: CASSLVRTDGENIQYF.